The present T cell receptor (beta chain) was sequenced within a study of radiotherapy plus CTLA-4 blockade in lung cancer. For this clone: No antigen is known for it.

The data were produced by immunoSEQ multiplex PCR, yet TCRdb's version contains in-frame clones alone and is incomplete. This table has tens of thousands of clones, 83% appearing once. V trimming: 8 bases; J trimming: 5 bases; junction bases outside the gene matches: 12. CDR1 is SEHNR, CDR2 FQNEAQ, per germline (reference sequence). The CDR3 runs 14 residues. General study findings and limits: An expansion of tumor-derived TCR clones occurred in blood after radiotherapy plus ipilimumab. The best predictor of response was reported to be early blood T cell clone dynamics, with interferon-beta.

The source was peripheral blood, collected from a patient treated with radiotherapy plus ipilimumab. V gene TRBV7-9 combines with J gene TRBJ2-7, with 7 bases identical to TRBD1. The TCR was taken from a human donor with non-small cell lung cancer who had stable disease on radiotherapy plus ipilimumab. The CDR3 loop reads CASEFTGDTHEQYF. The CDR3 region has the DNA TGTGCCAGCGAATTTACAGGGGACACCCACGAGCAGTACTTC. The whole variable domain, remainder taken from reference TRBV7-9 and TRBJ2-7, is DTGVSQNPRHKITKRGQNVTFRCDPISEHNRLYWYRQTLGQGPEFLTYFQNEAQLEKSRLLSDRFSAERPKGSFSTLEIQRTEQGDSAMYLCASEFTGDTHEQYFGPGTRLTVT.